The 28 T cell receptor beta chains presented below share a single source sample, sequenced in a study of blood T cell repertoires in COVID-19. Sequencing used immunoSEQ multiplex PCR; TCRdb keeps in-frame clones, though not all of them. The sample has over 250,000 clones, over 75% seen once. The sequenced sample consisted of PBMCs or T cells enriched from blood (not recorded which). Receptors were obtained from a woman in her thirties who had recovered from COVID-19.

This chain links TRBV2 with TRBJ2-7; 7 bases fit TRBD2. V gave up 4 bases and J gave up 3 bases; unmatched junction bases: 3. Germline values: CDR1 SNHLY, CDR2 FYNNEI. The CDR3 is 13 amino acids. Here the CDR3 reads CASSARGSYEQYF. The CDR3 DNA reads TGTGCCAGCAGTGCTCGCGGGAGCTACGAGCAGTACTTC. Drawing the rest from reference TRBV2 and TRBJ2-7, the complete variable domain is EPEVTQTPSHQVTQMGQEVILRCVPISNHLYFYWYRQILGQKVEFLVSFYNNEISEKSEIFDDQFSVERPDGSNFTLKIRSTKLEDSAMYFCASSARGSYEQYFGPGTRLTVT.

This chain uses TRBV7-2 with TRBJ1-5; maybe TRBD1 (6 bases). In germline, CDR1 is SGHTA, CDR2 FQGNSA. V lost 7 bases, J lost 7 bases, and 23 bases lay in between. The CDR3 totals 16 residues. CDR3 protein: CASTPGVGGRVQPQHF. The CDR3 DNA sequence: TGTGCCAGCACCCCCGGGGTGGGGGGGCGAGTCCAGCCCCAGCATTTT.

V is TRBV18 and J is TRBJ1-1; D possibly corresponds to TRBD1 (6 bases). The CDR3 contains 17 residues. The V end lost 3 bases, the J end lost 6 bases, and 23 bases lay between the germline ends. Germline loops: CDR1 KGHSH, CDR2 LQKENI. Written as DNA, the CDR3 is TGTGCCAGCTCACCTCCGACAGGCAGCTTTTCCCTCGCTGAAGCTTTCTTT. This sequence encodes CASSPPTGSFSLAEAFF.

This clone was counted a single time. The rearrangement links TRBV6-1 to TRBJ2-7; TRBD1 matches 8 bases. The junction had 7 bases not matched to a gene; V was cut back by 5 bases and J by 4 bases. Germline V gives CDR1 MNHNS, CDR2 SASEGT. The CDR3 is 14 residues long. The CDR3 here is CASSTRDRKYEQYF. DNA for the CDR3: TGTGCCAGCAGTACCCGGGACAGGAAATACGAGCAGTACTTC.

This clone came up once. The rearrangement joins TRBV20-1 to TRBJ2-7; TRBD2 matches 8 bases. V dropped 5 bases and J dropped 5; count of bases not matched to a gene: 2. Germline V CDR1 and CDR2: DFQATT, SNEGSKA (reference sequence). The length of the CDR3 is 11 residues. CDR3 bases: TGCAGTGCTGGGACTAGAAACGAGCAGTACTTC. As protein: CSAGTRNEQYF.

Note on this clone: Other DNA variants within this sample encode the same CDR3. The chain joins TRBV24-1 to TRBJ2-1, with D hard to call. The CDR3 runs to 12 residues. Looked up from germline, CDR1 is KGHDR and CDR2 is SFDVKD. Trimming stripped 4 bases from V and 4 bases from J, with 4 bases between. The CDR3 nucleotides are TGTGCCACCAGTGACCCATACAATGAGCAGTTCTTC. It specifies CATSDPYNEQFF.

This clone was seen once. The rearrangement uses TRBV7-8 and TRBJ1-3, with D unresolved. V lost 2 bases and J 6 bases, leaving 11 bases between the germline ends. Germline-derived CDR1 and CDR2 are SGHVS and FQNEAQ. The CDR3 is 14 amino acids. CDR3 coding DNA: TGTGCCAGCAGCTTACCGGGGATCGAAAACACCATATATTTT. Protein: CASSLPGIENTIYF.

The count of this clone is one. This rearrangement joins TRBV7-9 to TRBJ2-3, with 9 bases that match TRBD2. This CDR3 spans 16 amino acids. The germline V gene encodes CDR1 SEHNR and CDR2 FQNEAQ (reference sequence). After removal of 1 base from V and 6 bases from J, the junction contained 8 bases not matched to a gene. The CDR3 bases are TGTGCCAGCAGCTTAGTCATAGCGGGAGTTGTGGATACGCAGTATTTT. Translation gives CASSLVIAGVVDTQYF.

This sequence joins TRBV21-1 and TRBJ1-6. TRBV21-1 is deemed a pseudogene. The CDR3 runs 21 residues. The CDR3: CASSGARKRTRGGKRASPLHF. As DNA, the CDR3 is TGTGCCAGCAGCGGTGCCCGAAAAAGAACCCGCGGAGGTAAGCGAGCGTCACCCCTCCACTTT.

The V and J genes are TRBV7-9 and TRBJ2-7; TRBD2 matches 14 bases. The CDR3 is made up of 18 amino acids. Germline CDR1 and CDR2: SEHNR and FQNEAQ (reference sequence). The V gene end was trimmed by 4 bases and the J gene end by 4 bases; junction bases not matched to a gene: 12. The CDR3, as DNA: TGTGCCAGCAGCTCTACTACGGGACTAGCGGGAGTTAATTACGAGCAGTACTTC. It is translated as CASSSTTGLAGVNYEQYF.

The chain employs TRBV7-2 and TRBJ1-1; 11 bases are shared with TRBD1. CDR3 size: 15 residues. From germline, CDR1 is SGHTA and CDR2 FQGNSA. Trimming took 2 bases from V and 7 from J; bases not matched to a gene: 6. The CDR3: CASSLRGQGVNEAFF. CDR3 nucleotides: TGTGCCAGCAGCTTAAGGGGACAGGGGGTCAATGAAGCTTTCTTT.

This chain links TRBV30 with TRBJ1-6, with D perhaps matching TRBD1 (6 bases). Germline V gives CDR1 GTSNPN, CDR2 SVGIG (reference sequence). This CDR3 is 13 amino acids long. Trimming shortened V by 3 bases and J by 8 bases, and 11 bases separated the two germline ends. CDR3 sequence (DNA): TGTGCCTGGAGAGGGTCAGGGGATTCACCCCTCCACTTT. This translates into CAWRGSGDSPLHF.

CDR3 nucleotides: TGTGCCTGGAGTACGGGGTTGAGTCAGCCCCAGCATTTT. Its translation is CAWSTGLSQPQHF. The genes are TRBV30 and TRBJ1-5, with D uncertain. V dropped 2 bases and J dropped 6 bases, with 11 bases sitting between them. Germline CDR1 is GTSNPN and CDR2 is SVGIG (reference sequence). The CDR3 covers 13 residues.

V and J are TRBV4-1 and TRBJ2-7; 8 bases fit TRBD1. CDR1 is MGHRA, CDR2 YSYEKL, per germline. CDR3 length: 18 amino acids. V trimming: 3 bases; J trimming: 5 bases; junction bases outside the gene matches: 18. This chain's CDR3 is CASSHPTSRGGQVHEQYF. In DNA form, the CDR3 reads TGCGCCAGCAGCCATCCCACATCCCGTGGGGGACAGGTCCACGAGCAGTACTTC.

The V gene is TRBV7-2, the J gene TRBJ1-3; tentatively, D is TRBD1 (5 bases). The CDR3 is 15 residues long. Looked up from germline, CDR1 is SGHTA and CDR2 is FQGNSA. V gave up 5 bases and J gave up 1 base, with 12 bases separating them. CDR3 region: CASSVTGTSGNTIYF. Here the CDR3 DNA reads TGTGCCAGCAGCGTTACGGGGACTTCTGGAAACACCATATATTTT.

The rearrangement joins TRBV10-3 to TRBJ1-5; 7 bases map to TRBD1. Germline lookup yields CDR1 ENHRY and CDR2 SYGVKD. The CDR3 runs 15 residues. After removal of 6 bases from V and 2 bases from J, the junction contained 7 bases not matched to a gene. The chain's CDR3 is CAIRQGQKGNQPQHF. CDR3 DNA: TGTGCCATCAGACAGGGGCAGAAAGGCAATCAGCCCCAGCATTTT.

This chain joins TRBV19 and TRBJ2-2, with D perhaps matching TRBD2 (5 bases). This CDR3 spans 18 amino acids. The V and J ends lost 3 bases and 0 bases respectively, with 17 bases between them. Germline CDR1 LNHDA, CDR2 SQIVND (reference sequence). The CDR3, as DNA: TGTGCCAGTAGTATGGTACTAGTGGGAACCGCGAACACCGGGGAGCTGTTTTTT. Translation gives CASSMVLVGTANTGELFF.

This clone was observed once. An end of the junction differs from the germline gene, which may be a read error. The chain couples TRBV4-2 to TRBJ1-2; D remains ambiguous. This CDR3 contains 12 residues. The V gene's germline CDR1 is LGHNA and CDR2 YNFKEQ. The CDR3 is CASSQDAHPELF. CDR3 in DNA: TGTGCCAGCAGCCAAGACGCGCACCCTGAGCTGTTC.

The chain employs TRBV9 and TRBJ1-4; D gene unclear. Trimming took off 0 bases at V and 11 bases at J, with 14 bases between the two ends. Germline assignment: CDR1 SGDLS and CDR2 YYNGEE. This CDR3 is built from 14 residues. The CDR3 region is CASSVDQNSMKLFF. In DNA, the CDR3 is TGTGCCAGCAGCGTAGATCAGAATTCCATGAAACTGTTTTTT.

The CDR3 DNA follows: TGTGCCAGCAGTGAAGCGTCCTTAGCCAAAAACATTCAGTACTTC. Protein sequence: CASSEASLAKNIQYF. The chain joins TRBV6-1 to TRBJ2-4, with D unresolved. Germline V gene lookup returns CDR1 MNHNS and CDR2 SASEGT. With 0 bases removed from V and 0 bases from J, the gap between germline ends came to 6 bases. CDR3 size: 15 residues.

This chain connects TRBV6-5 to TRBJ1-4, with TRBD1 as a possible D gene (5 bases). Deletions cut 8 bases from V and 1 base from J, with 11 bases between. Germline lookup yields CDR1 MNHEY and CDR2 SVGAGI. The CDR3 covers 14 residues. The CDR3 reads CASGRDRTNEKLFF. The CDR3 coding sequence is TGTGCCAGCGGACGAGACAGAACTAATGAAAAACTGTTTTTT.

The J gene is TRBJ1-1, the V gene TRBV11-2; TRBD1 agrees at 11 bases. Germline assignment: CDR1 SGHAT and CDR2 FQNNGV. This CDR3 has 15 residues. V gave up 1 base and J gave up 6 bases; unmatched junction bases: 4. This CDR3 is CASSLGTGGTAEAFF. The CDR3 coding sequence is TGTGCCAGCAGCTTAGGGACAGGGGGCACAGCTGAAGCTTTCTTT.

The V call is TRBV20-1, the J call TRBJ2-7, with D possibly matching TRBD2 (5 bases). Per germline, CDR1 DFQATT and CDR2 SNEGSKA (reference sequence). V was shortened by 6 bases and J by 4 bases, with 10 bases between the two germline ends. The CDR3 totals 11 residues. The CDR3 DNA reads as TGCAGTGCCCGGACTGCATACGAGCAGTACTTC. Translating gives CSARTAYEQYF.

This sequence joins TRBV6-1 and TRBJ2-1; 8 positions match TRBD2. CDR1 is MNHNS, CDR2 SASEGT, per germline. With 1 base clipped from V and 2 bases from J, the junction kept 7 bases outside the gene matches. This CDR3 contains 17 residues. CDR3 amino acids: CASSEEFAGGPYNEQFF. The CDR3 DNA sequence: TGTGCCAGCAGTGAAGAGTTCGCGGGAGGCCCCTACAATGAGCAGTTCTTC.

The chain couples TRBV12-3 or TRBV12-4 to TRBJ1-5, with D unclear. The germline V and J ends were trimmed by 3 bases and 5 bases, with 8 bases remaining between them. This CDR3 region has 13 residues. The CDR3: CASSLGMDQPQHF. The CDR3 coding sequence is TGTGCCAGCAGTTTGGGCATGGATCAGCCCCAGCATTTT.

V is TRBV7-9 and J is TRBJ2-5; 8 bases align to TRBD2. V was clipped by 2 bases and J by 4 bases; unmatched bases: 6. The CDR3 extends over 15 amino acids. Germline CDR1 is SEHNR and CDR2 is FQNEAQ (reference sequence). The CDR3 sequence: CASSLLGGGRETQYF. Here the CDR3 DNA reads TGTGCCAGCAGCTTATTAGGCGGGGGGAGAGAGACCCAGTACTTC.

The chain uses TRBV23-1 and TRBJ1-1; D uncertain. TRBV23-1 is an open reading frame, and its role is uncertain. CDR3 size: 13 residues. Trimming cost V 4 bases and J 0 bases, with 6 bases left between them. As DNA, the CDR3 is TGCGCCAGCAGTCCCGGAGTGAACACTGAAGCTTTCTTT. The encoded protein is CASSPGVNTEAFF.

This chain joins TRBV5-5 and TRBJ1-3; 7 nucleotides agree with TRBD1. This CDR3 comprises 14 residues. Germline CDR1 is SGHKS and CDR2 is YYEKEE (reference sequence). The V segment lost 3 bases and the J segment 0 bases; nucleotides outside the gene matches: 0. The CDR3, as DNA: TGTGCCAGCAGCTCAGGGGGCTCTGGAAACACCATATATTTT. This encodes CASSSGGSGNTIYF.